Listed below are T cell receptor beta chains from one sample, sequenced in a study of shared clonotypes between healthy human individuals. Only in-frame clones appear in the TCRdb table, and some are missing; sequencing was by immunoSEQ multiplex PCR. The sample consists of 450,000 to 600,000 clones, 79% of them appearing once. The sequenced sample consisted of PBMCs. These receptors originate from a woman aged 40-49 years in good health. Some clones in this sample may be carry-over from other donors' samples. The CDR3 runs from the conserved cysteine through the conserved F or W. The D gene is left open where the match is weak. Size values are once, few and many counts, or a class for expanded clones, and some rows have none.

clone size: -
J gene: TRBJ2-5
V gene: TRBV6-1
D gene: -
CDR3 protein: CASSGWGSRETQYF
CDR3 DNA: TGTGCCAGCAGTGGATGGGGAAGTAGAGAGACCCAGTACTTC

clone size: few
J gene: TRBJ2-2
V gene: TRBV4-2
D gene: -
CDR3 protein: CASSQWGAGELFF
CDR3 DNA: TGTGCCAGCAGCCAATGGGGTGCCGGGGAGCTGTTTTTT

clone size: once
J gene: TRBJ2-7
V gene: TRBV5-1
D gene: TRBD2
CDR3 protein: CASSLSSGSYEQYF
CDR3 DNA: TGCGCCAGCAGCTTGTCTAGCGGCTCCTACGAGCAGTACTTC

clone size: -
J gene: TRBJ1-1
V gene: TRBV5-4
D gene: TRBD1
CDR3 protein: CASSPPGTGAHRAFF
CDR3 DNA: TGTGCCAGCAGCCCCCCCGGGACAGGGGCCCACCGGGCTTTCTTT

clone size: -
J gene: TRBJ2-2
V gene: TRBV19
D gene: -
CDR3 protein: CASSIWRAQNTGELFF
CDR3 DNA: TGTGCCAGTAGTATTTGGCGGGCGCAGAACACCGGGGAGCTGTTTTTT

clone size: -
J gene: TRBJ2-7
V gene: TRBV6-5
D gene: TRBD1
CDR3 protein: CASSTPDRGVHEQYF
CDR3 DNA: TGTGCCAGCAGTACTCCCGACAGGGGAGTGCACGAGCAGTACTTC

clone size: -
J gene: TRBJ2-6
V gene: TRBV6-4
D gene: -
CDR3 protein: CASSPNSGANVLTF
CDR3 DNA: TGTGCCAGCAGTCCCAACTCTGGGGCCAACGTCCTGACTTTC

clone size: few
J gene: TRBJ2-5
V gene: TRBV5-1
D gene: -
CDR3 protein: CASSLLGLQETQYF
CDR3 DNA: TGCGCCAGCAGCTTGTTGGGACTGCAAGAGACCCAGTACTTC

clone size: -
J gene: TRBJ2-7
V gene: TRBV5-1
D gene: TRBD1
CDR3 protein: CASSEQGAYEQYF
CDR3 DNA: TGCGCCAGCAGCGAACAGGGGGCCTACGAGCAGTACTTC

clone size: -
J gene: TRBJ2-5
V gene: TRBV12-5
D gene: -
CDR3 protein: CASGLATEETQYF
CDR3 DNA: TGTGCTAGTGGTTTGGCGACGGAGGAGACCCAGTACTTC

clone size: -
J gene: TRBJ1-2
V gene: TRBV7-8
D gene: -
CDR3 protein: CASSPNEGSDTIRF
CDR3 DNA: TGTGCCAGCAGCCCGAACGAGGGTAGCGACACTATACGCTTC

clone size: -
J gene: TRBJ2-7
V gene: TRBV27
D gene: TRBD2
CDR3 protein: CASSFGGSTLEQYF
CDR3 DNA: TGTGCCAGCAGTTTCGGCGGGAGCACCCTCGAGCAGTACTTC

clone size: -
J gene: TRBJ2-6
V gene: TRBV7-3
D gene: TRBD1
CDR3 protein: CASSRDRDSGANVLTF
CDR3 DNA: TGTGCCAGCAGCAGAGACAGGGACTCTGGGGCCAACGTCCTGACTTTC

clone size: -
J gene: TRBJ2-1
V gene: TRBV28
D gene: TRBD1
CDR3 protein: CASSSPGQRYNEQFF
CDR3 DNA: TGTGCCAGCAGTTCGCCGGGACAGAGATACAATGAGCAGTTCTTC

clone size: once
J gene: TRBJ1-1
V gene: TRBV19
D gene: TRBD1
CDR3 protein: CASSEGAGTEAFF
CDR3 DNA: TGTGCCAGTAGCGAGGGGGCAGGAACTGAAGCTTTCTTT

clone size: -
J gene: TRBJ2-1
V gene: TRBV2
D gene: TRBD2
CDR3 protein: CASTQLAGAYNEQFF
CDR3 DNA: TGTGCCAGCACTCAGCTAGCGGGAGCCTACAATGAGCAGTTCTTC

clone size: -
J gene: TRBJ2-7
V gene: TRBV5-6
D gene: TRBD2
CDR3 protein: CASSPLAGSSYEQYF
CDR3 DNA: TGTGCCAGCAGCCCCTTAGCGGGTAGCTCCTACGAGCAGTACTTC

clone size: few
J gene: TRBJ2-6
V gene: TRBV5-4
D gene: TRBD1
CDR3 protein: CASSSGQGLAGANVLTF
CDR3 DNA: TGTGCCAGCAGCTCGGGACAGGGGCTCGCGGGGGCCAACGTCCTGACTTTC

clone size: once
J gene: TRBJ2-7
V gene: TRBV5-1
D gene: -
CDR3 protein: CASSLDQGNEQYF
CDR3 DNA: TGCGCCAGCAGCTTGGATCAGGGCAACGAGCAGTACTTC

clone size: -
J gene: TRBJ2-1
V gene: TRBV11-2
D gene: TRBD2
CDR3 protein: CASSFTGGVNEQFF
CDR3 DNA: TGTGCCAGCAGTTTCACGGGAGGTGTAAATGAGCAGTTCTTC

clone size: -
J gene: TRBJ2-5
V gene: TRBV5-4
D gene: -
CDR3 protein: CASSNQETQYF
CDR3 DNA: TGTGCCAGCAGCAACCAAGAGACCCAGTACTTC

clone size: -
J gene: TRBJ2-1
V gene: TRBV2
D gene: -
CDR3 protein: CASSNQLAQQFF
CDR3 DNA: TGTGCCAGCAGTAACCAACTAGCCCAGCAGTTCTTC

clone size: -
J gene: TRBJ2-3
V gene: TRBV9
D gene: TRBD1
CDR3 protein: CASSAGQGVRTDTQYF
CDR3 DNA: TGTGCCAGCAGCGCAGGACAGGGGGTGAGGACAGATACGCAGTATTTT

clone size: -
J gene: TRBJ2-7
V gene: TRBV28
D gene: -
CDR3 protein: CASSLSTEGQGYEQYF
CDR3 DNA: TGTGCCAGCAGTTTATCGACGGAGGGGCAGGGGTACGAGCAGTACTTC

clone size: many
J gene: TRBJ1-2
V gene: TRBV28
D gene: -
CDR3 protein: CASSFYGGLDGYTF
CDR3 DNA: TGTGCCAGCAGTTTTTATGGGGGGCTTGACGGCTACACCTTC

clone size: few
J gene: TRBJ1-4
V gene: TRBV19
D gene: -
CDR3 protein: CASSLGGATNEKLFF
CDR3 DNA: TGTGCCAGTAGTCTCGGAGGTGCAACTAATGAAAAACTGTTTTTT

clone size: once
J gene: TRBJ2-3
V gene: TRBV28
D gene: -
CDR3 protein: CASSSTRGLAITDTQYF
CDR3 DNA: TGTGCCAGCAGTTCCACTAGGGGCTTAGCAATCACAGATACGCAGTATTTT

clone size: -
J gene: TRBJ2-3
V gene: TRBV5-1
D gene: -
CDR3 protein: CASSLELSPDTQYF
CDR3 DNA: TGCGCCAGCAGCTTGGAACTGAGTCCAGATACGCAGTATTTT

clone size: -
J gene: TRBJ2-1
V gene: TRBV15
D gene: -
CDR3 protein: CATSRDRGGSSALFF
CDR3 DNA: TGTGCCACCAGCAGAGATCGAGGGGGGAGTAGTGCGCTGTTCTTC

clone size: -
J gene: TRBJ2-3
V gene: TRBV6-6
D gene: -
CDR3 protein: CASRGRDPVWADTQYF
CDR3 DNA: TGTGCCAGCAGAGGTCGGGACCCGGTTTGGGCAGATACGCAGTATTTT

clone size: -
J gene: TRBJ1-5
V gene: TRBV28
D gene: TRBD1
CDR3 protein: CASRDRDQPQHF
CDR3 DNA: TGTGCCAGCAGAGACAGGGATCAGCCCCAGCATTTT

clone size: -
J gene: TRBJ2-2
V gene: TRBV19
D gene: -
CDR3 protein: CASKIEGSGELFF
CDR3 DNA: TGTGCCAGTAAAATCGAGGGGTCCGGGGAGCTGTTTTTT